The T cell receptor beta chain under discussion was sequenced for a study of shared clonotypes between healthy human individuals. The method was immunoSEQ multiplex PCR; TCRdb's version includes in-frame clones alone and lacks a portion of them. The sample has approximately 1.4 million clones, 95% to 99% seen once; the top ten hold around 0.47%. Germline V gene data show CDR1 as SGHRS and CDR2 as YFSETQ. After removal of 4 bases from V and 5 bases from J, the junction contained 10 bases not matched to a gene. The CDR3 is 16 residues long. The TCR comes from a man younger than 40 in good health. The chain joins TRBV5-1 to TRBJ2-7, with 12 nucleotides matching TRBD2. Specimen: naive CD4+ T cells sorted from blood. The subset was: CD45RA+ positively selected. Written as DNA, the CDR3 is TGCGCCAGCAGCCTACCGCTAGCGGGAGGGCCCCACGAGCAGTACTTC. It translates to CASSLPLAGGPHEQYF. The entire variable domain, with the rest obtained from reference TRBV5-1 and TRBJ2-7, is as follows: KAGVTQTPRYLIKTRGQQVTLSCSPISGHRSVSWYQQTPGQGLQFLFEYFSETQRNKGNFPGRFSGRQFSNSRSEMNVSTLELGDSALYLCASSLPLAGGPHEQYFGPGTRLTVT.